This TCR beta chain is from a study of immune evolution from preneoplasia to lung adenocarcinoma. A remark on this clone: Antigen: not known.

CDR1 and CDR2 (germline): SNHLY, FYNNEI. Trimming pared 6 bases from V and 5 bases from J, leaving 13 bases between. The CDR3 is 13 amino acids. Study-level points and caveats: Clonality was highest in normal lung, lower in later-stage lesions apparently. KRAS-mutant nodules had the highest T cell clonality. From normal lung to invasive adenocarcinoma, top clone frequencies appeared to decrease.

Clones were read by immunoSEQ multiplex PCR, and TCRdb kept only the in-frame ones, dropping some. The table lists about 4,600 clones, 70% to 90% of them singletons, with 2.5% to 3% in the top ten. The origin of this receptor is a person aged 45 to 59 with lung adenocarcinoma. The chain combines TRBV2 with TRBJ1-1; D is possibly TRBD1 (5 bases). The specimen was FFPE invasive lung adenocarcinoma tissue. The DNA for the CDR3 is TGTGCCAGCAGAGGTACAGGACTGACTGAAGCTTTCTTT. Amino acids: CASRGTGLTEAFF.